Presented here are 12 T cell receptor beta chains from one specimen sequenced in a study of cytomegalovirus exposure and HLA in healthy donors. Vbeta (60) and Jbeta (13) primers were used in the PCR. Clones were sequenced by immunoSEQ multiplex PCR, and TCRdb holds only the in-frame ones, with some missing. The sample has about 170,000 clones, around 80% seen once. The sample was PBMCs. The source is a boy aged 2 to 10 in good health and CMV-seronegative.

This chain uses TRBV7-9 with TRBJ2-5, with 8 nucleotides matching TRBD2. The CDR3 is 14 amino acids. Unmatched junction bases numbered 6, after V lost 5 bases and J lost 4 bases. CDR1 SEHNR and CDR2 FQNEAQ come from the germline V gene (reference sequence). CDR3 residues: CASSLAGGLETQYF. The CDR3, as DNA: TGTGCCAGCAGCCTCGCGGGGGGCTTAGAGACCCAGTACTTC.

This clone was detected only a few times. The chain joins TRBV5-4 to TRBJ2-7; D is unresolved. This CDR3 has 13 residues. Per germline, CDR1 SGHNT and CDR2 YYREEE (reference sequence). V was pared by 5 bases and J by 6 bases, with 15 bases between. The CDR3 DNA follows: TGTGCCAGCAGATCTTCTGAAGAGGTCGAGCAGTACTTC. It translates to CASRSSEEVEQYF.

The chain recombines TRBV15 with TRBJ2-3; 8 bases match TRBD2. From germline, CDR1 is LNHNV and CDR2 YYDKDF (reference sequence). V lost 0 bases and J lost 3; bases outside the gene matches: 8. There are 17 residues in the CDR3. CDR3 loop: CATSRDRTGGGTDTQYF. CDR3 DNA: TGTGCCACCAGCAGAGACCGAACCGGGGGGGGTACAGATACGCAGTATTTT.

J is TRBJ1-2 and V is TRBV6-1; 10 bases are a match to TRBD1. From germline, CDR1 is MNHNS and CDR2 SASEGT. J was trimmed by 3 bases and V by 6 bases; bases with no gene match: 7. This CDR3 is built from 15 residues. CDR3 nucleotides: TGTGCCAGCAGGGGGACAGGGGCTCTTCACTATGGCTACACCTTC. This gives the protein CASRGTGALHYGYTF.

Concerning this clone itself: The conserved phenylalanine or tryptophan is not found at the CDR3 terminus, so this likely reflects a read error. The chain couples TRBV28 to TRBJ1-6, with a weak D call TRBD1 (5 bases). Germline CDR1 reads MDHEN; CDR2 reads SYDVKM. The CDR3 is 18 amino acids. V gave up 4 bases and J gave up 0 bases, with 16 bases separating them. The CDR3 here is CASSSPGDASSYNSPLHL. In DNA, the CDR3 is TGTGCCAGCAGTTCCCCGGGGGACGCCAGCTCCTATAATTCACCCCTCCACCTT.

Here the CDR3 DNA reads TGTGCCAGCAGTAATCAGGGCGGGGAGCTGTTTTTT. It is translated as CASSNQGGELFF. The J gene is TRBJ2-2, the V gene TRBV5-6; the D gene is possibly TRBD1 (5 bases). CDR3 length: 12 amino acids. Trimming took 5 bases from V and 7 from J, leaving 9 bases between them. CDR1 and CDR2 (germline): SGHDT, YYEEEE.

This clone was detected a few times. The chain has TRBV30 and TRBJ2-1, with 9 bases identical to TRBD2. Germline trimming cut 2 bases from V and 3 bases from J; bases unmatched to any gene: 5. The V gene's germline CDR1 is GTSNPN and CDR2 SVGIG (reference sequence). The CDR3 is made up of 15 amino acids. The DNA of the CDR3 is TGTGCCTGGAGTACGGGGCGGGAGGGCTACAATGAGCAGTTCTTC. Protein sequence: CAWSTGREGYNEQFF.

The chain recombines TRBV5-6 with TRBJ1-1, with D hard to call. The CDR3 covers 12 residues. Trimming took off 2 bases at V and 3 bases at J, with 5 bases between the two ends. Germline CDR1 and CDR2: SGHDT and YYEEEE. This CDR3 reads CASSFGDTEAFF. CDR3 DNA: TGTGCCAGCAGCTTCGGGGACACTGAAGCTTTCTTT.

V is TRBV11-2 and J is TRBJ1-2; D not resolved. CDR1 and CDR2 (germline): SGHAT, FQNNGV. V was pared by 4 bases and J by 2 bases, with 11 bases between. CDR3 size: 14 residues. CDR3 in amino acids: CASSSEGANYGYTF. The CDR3 region has the DNA TGTGCCAGCAGCTCGGAGGGTGCCAACTATGGCTACACCTTC.

The chain links TRBV27 to TRBJ1-2, with 7 bases identical to TRBD1. V lost 5 bases and J lost 6; bases outside the gene matches: 6. There are 13 residues in the CDR3. Germline V gene sequence: CDR1 MNHEY, CDR2 SMNVEV (reference sequence). As DNA, the CDR3 is TGTGCCAGCAGTAGACAGGGTTTTAATGGCTACACCTTC. Protein sequence: CASSRQGFNGYTF.

The rearrangement uses TRBV5-1 and TRBJ2-7; 8 positions agree with TRBD2. This CDR3 spans 14 amino acids. Germline CDR1 reads SGHRS; CDR2 reads YFSETQ. The ends lost 0 bases at V and 3 bases at J; junction bases unmatched: 2. As DNA, the CDR3 is TGCGCCAGCAGCTTGGCCACTAGCGGCTACGAGCAGTACTTC. Amino acids: CASSLATSGYEQYF. Looking up the rest from reference TRBV5-1 and TRBJ2-7 gives the full variable domain: KAGVTQTPRYLIKTRGQQVTLSCSPISGHRSVSWYQQTPGQGLQFLFEYFSETQRNKGNFPGRFSGRQFSNSRSEMNVSTLELGDSALYLCASSLATSGYEQYFGPGTRLTVT.

The CDR3 is CASSETGQYGYTF. CDR3 nucleotides: TGTGCCAGCAGCGAAACGGGACAGTATGGCTACACCTTC. The rearrangement uses TRBV7-8 and TRBJ1-2, with 7 bases lining up with TRBD1. This CDR3 region has 13 residues. The germline V gene has CDR1 SGHVS and CDR2 FQNEAQ. V lost 5 bases to trimming and J lost 5 bases; unmatched junction nucleotides: 5. Full variable domain (outside the CDR3, taken from reference TRBV7-8 and TRBJ1-2): GAGVSQSPRYKVAKRGQDVALRCDPISGHVSLFWYQQALGQGPEFLTYFQNEAQLDKSGLPSDRFFAERPEGSVSTLKIQRTQQEDSAVYLCASSETGQYGYTFGSGTRLTVV.